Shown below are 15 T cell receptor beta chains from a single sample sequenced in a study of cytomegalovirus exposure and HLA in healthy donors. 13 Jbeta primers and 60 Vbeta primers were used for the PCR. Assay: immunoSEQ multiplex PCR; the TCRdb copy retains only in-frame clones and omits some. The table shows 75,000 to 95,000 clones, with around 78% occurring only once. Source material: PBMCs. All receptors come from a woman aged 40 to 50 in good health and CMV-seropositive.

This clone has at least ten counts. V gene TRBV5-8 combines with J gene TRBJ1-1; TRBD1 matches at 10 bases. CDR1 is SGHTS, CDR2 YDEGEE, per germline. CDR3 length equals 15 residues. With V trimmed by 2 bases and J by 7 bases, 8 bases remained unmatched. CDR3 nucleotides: TGTGCCAGCAGCTTTTTGGGGACAGGGGATGATGAAGCTTTCTTT. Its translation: CASSFLGTGDDEAFF.

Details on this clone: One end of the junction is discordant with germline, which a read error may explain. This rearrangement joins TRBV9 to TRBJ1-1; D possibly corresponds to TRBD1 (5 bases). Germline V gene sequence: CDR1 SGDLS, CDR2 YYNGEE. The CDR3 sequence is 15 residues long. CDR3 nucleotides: TGTGCCGGCAGCGCGGGTGGCAGGGTGAGCACTGAAGCTTTCTTT. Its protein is CAGSAGGRVSTEAFF.

The DNA for the CDR3 is TGTGCTAGTGGTTTGGTAGTAAGCCGGGGGGAATTAGCTAACTATGGCTACACCTTC. It encodes CASGLVVSRGELANYGYTF. The rearrangement joins TRBV12-5 to TRBJ1-2; tentatively, D is TRBD1 (5 bases). V lost 0 bases to trimming and J lost 0 bases, with 20 bases between them. The CDR3 length is 19 residues. The germline gives CDR1 LGHNT, CDR2 FRNRAP.

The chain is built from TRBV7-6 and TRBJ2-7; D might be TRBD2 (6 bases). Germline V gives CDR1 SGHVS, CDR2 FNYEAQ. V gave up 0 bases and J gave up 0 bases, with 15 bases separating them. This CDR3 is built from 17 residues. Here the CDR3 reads CASSLAHGEVSSYEQYF. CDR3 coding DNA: TGTGCCAGCAGCTTAGCGCATGGGGAGGTTAGCTCCTACGAGCAGTACTTC.

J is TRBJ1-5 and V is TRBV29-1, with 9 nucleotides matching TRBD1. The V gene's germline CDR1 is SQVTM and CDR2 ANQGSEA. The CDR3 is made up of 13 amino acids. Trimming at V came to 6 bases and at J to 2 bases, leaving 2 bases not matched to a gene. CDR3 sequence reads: CSVRDRGNQPQHF. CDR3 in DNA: TGCAGCGTCAGGGACAGGGGCAATCAGCCCCAGCATTTT. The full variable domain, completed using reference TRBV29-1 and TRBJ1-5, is SAVISQKPSRDICQRGTSLTIQCQVDSQVTMMFWYRQQPGQSLTLIATANQGSEATYESGFVIDKFPISRPNLTFSTLTVSNMSPEDSSIYLCSVRDRGNQPQHFGDGTRLSIL.

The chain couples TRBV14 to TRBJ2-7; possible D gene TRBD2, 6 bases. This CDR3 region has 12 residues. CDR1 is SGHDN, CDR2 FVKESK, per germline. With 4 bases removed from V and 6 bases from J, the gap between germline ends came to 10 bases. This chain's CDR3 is CASSLPGGEQYF. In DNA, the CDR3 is TGTGCCAGCAGCCTCCCCGGGGGCGAGCAGTACTTC.

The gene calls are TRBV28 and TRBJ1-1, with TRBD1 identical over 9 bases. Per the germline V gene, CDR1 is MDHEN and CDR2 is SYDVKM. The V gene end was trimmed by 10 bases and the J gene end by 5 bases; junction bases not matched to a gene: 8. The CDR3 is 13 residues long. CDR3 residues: CATQTGGWTEAFF. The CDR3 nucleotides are TGTGCCACCCAGACAGGGGGATGGACTGAAGCTTTCTTT.

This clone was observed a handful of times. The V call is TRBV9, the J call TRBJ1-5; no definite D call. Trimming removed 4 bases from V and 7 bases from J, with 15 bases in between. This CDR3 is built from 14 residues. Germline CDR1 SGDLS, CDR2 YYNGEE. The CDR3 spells CASSKESGAQPQHF. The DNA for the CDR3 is TGTGCCAGCAGCAAAGAGAGCGGTGCCCAGCCCCAGCATTTT.

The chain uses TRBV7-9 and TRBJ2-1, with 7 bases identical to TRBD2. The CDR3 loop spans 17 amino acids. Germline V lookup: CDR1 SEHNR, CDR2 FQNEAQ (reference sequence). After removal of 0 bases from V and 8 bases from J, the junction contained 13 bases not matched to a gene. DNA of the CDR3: TGTGCCAGCAGCTTAGCGCCAGCAGGAGGACTAGAGGATGAGCAGTTCTTC. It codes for CASSLAPAGGLEDEQFF.

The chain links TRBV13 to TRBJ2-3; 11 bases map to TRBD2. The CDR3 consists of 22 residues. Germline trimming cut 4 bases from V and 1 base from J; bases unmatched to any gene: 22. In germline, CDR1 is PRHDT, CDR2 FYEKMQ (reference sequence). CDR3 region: CASSSSDRLTSGMIHRTDTQYF. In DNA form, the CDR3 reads TGTGCCAGCAGCTCCTCCGACAGACTGACTAGCGGGATGATTCACCGCACAGATACGCAGTATTTT.

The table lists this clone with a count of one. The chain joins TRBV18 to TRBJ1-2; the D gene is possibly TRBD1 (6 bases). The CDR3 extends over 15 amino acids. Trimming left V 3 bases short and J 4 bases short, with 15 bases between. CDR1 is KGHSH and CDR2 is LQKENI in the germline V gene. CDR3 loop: CASSPRGGEGYGYTF. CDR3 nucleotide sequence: TGTGCCAGCTCACCTAGGGGGGGCGAAGGCTATGGCTACACCTTC. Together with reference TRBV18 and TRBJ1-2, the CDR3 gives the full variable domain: NAGVMQNPRHLVRRRGQEARLRCSPMKGHSHVYWYRQLPEEGLKFMVYLQKENIIDESGMPKERFSAEFPKEGPSILRIQQVVRGDSAAYFCASSPRGGEGYGYTFGSGTRLTVV.

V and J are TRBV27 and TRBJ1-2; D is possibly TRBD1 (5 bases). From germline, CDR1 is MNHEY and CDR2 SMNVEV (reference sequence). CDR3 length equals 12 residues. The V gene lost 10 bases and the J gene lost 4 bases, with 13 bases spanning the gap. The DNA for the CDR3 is TGTGCCACAGGGCCGGGTCTCTATGGCTACACCTTC. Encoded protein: CATGPGLYGYTF.

CDR3 region: CASSPQPGYQNEQFF. CDR3 bases: TGTGCCAGCTCACCACAGCCGGGATACCAAAATGAGCAGTTCTTC. The V and J genes are TRBV18 and TRBJ2-1, with D possibly being TRBD2 (5 bases). Looked up from germline, CDR1 is KGHSH and CDR2 is LQKENI. The V end lost 1 base, the J end lost 7 bases, and 14 bases lay between the germline ends. The CDR3 totals 15 residues. Full variable domain (missing parts from reference TRBV18 and TRBJ2-1): NAGVMQNPRHLVRRRGQEARLRCSPMKGHSHVYWYRQLPEEGLKFMVYLQKENIIDESGMPKERFSAEFPKEGPSILRIQQVVRGDSAAYFCASSPQPGYQNEQFFGPGTRLTVL.

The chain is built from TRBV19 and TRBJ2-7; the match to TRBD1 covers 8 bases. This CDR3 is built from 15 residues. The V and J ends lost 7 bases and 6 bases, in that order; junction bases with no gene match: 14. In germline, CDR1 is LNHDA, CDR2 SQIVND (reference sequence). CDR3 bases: TGTGCCAGTAATAAACAGGGGGGAGGAGTAGGCGAGCAGTACTTC. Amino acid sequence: CASNKQGGGVGEQYF.

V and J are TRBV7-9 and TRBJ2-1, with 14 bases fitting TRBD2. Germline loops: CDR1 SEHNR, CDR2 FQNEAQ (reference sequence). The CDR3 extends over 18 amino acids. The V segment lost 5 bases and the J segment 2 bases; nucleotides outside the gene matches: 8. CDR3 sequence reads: CASSHGLAGGPTYNEQFF. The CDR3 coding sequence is TGTGCCAGCAGCCACGGACTAGCGGGAGGCCCAACCTACAATGAGCAGTTCTTC.